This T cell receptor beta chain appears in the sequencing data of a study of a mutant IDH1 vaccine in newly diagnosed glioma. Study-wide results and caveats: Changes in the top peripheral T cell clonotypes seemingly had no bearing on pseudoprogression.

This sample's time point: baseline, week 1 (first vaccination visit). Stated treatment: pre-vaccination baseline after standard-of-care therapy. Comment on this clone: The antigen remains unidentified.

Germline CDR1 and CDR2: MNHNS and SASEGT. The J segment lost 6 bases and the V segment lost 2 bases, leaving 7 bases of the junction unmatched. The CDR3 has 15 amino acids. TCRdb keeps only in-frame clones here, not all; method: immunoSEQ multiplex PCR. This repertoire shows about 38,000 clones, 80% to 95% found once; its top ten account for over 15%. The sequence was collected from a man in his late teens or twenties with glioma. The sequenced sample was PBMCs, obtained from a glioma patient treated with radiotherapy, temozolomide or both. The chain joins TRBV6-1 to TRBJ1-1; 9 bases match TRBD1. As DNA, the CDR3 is TGTGCCAGCAGTGAACAGGGACAGGGTACGGCTGAAGCTTTCTTT. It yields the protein CASSEQGQGTAEAFF.